The 6 T cell receptor beta chains below all came from one sample that was sequenced in a study of T cell repertoires in cytomegalovirus infection (dated by TCRdb to between 2018 and 2021). What this sample's treatment or condition label stands for: in vitro stimulation with specific CMV peptide epitopes to enrich CMV-specific T cells. Antigens of these TCRs are unknown. TCRdb records Illumina HiSeq 1500 as the sequencer. TCRdb redid the processing of the public reads, applying fastp at Q25 and MiXCR, and retained in-frame beta chains. One record per CDR3 amino acid sequence lists the most common genes and DNA. Counted in this sample were approximately 260,000 distinct CDR3 sequences; approximately 22% of them appeared once. Clones ranked in the top ten supply approximately 20% of the sample. This sample comprised cultured PBMCs, obtained from culture after CMV antigen stimulation. Every receptor here comes from a human donor in good health (CMV status not recorded). Some clones in this sample may be carry-over from other donors' samples.

This clonotype has a count of ten or more. This chain links TRBV7-6 with TRBJ2-3; 11 nucleotides line up with TRBD2. The germline gives CDR1 SGHVS, CDR2 FNYEAQ. Trimming at V came to 7 bases and at J to 8 bases, leaving 14 bases not matched to a gene. This CDR3 is built from 16 residues. DNA for the CDR3: TGTGCCAGCAACCCCGTTAGCGGGAGGGCCCTCGGTACGCAGTATTTT. Translating it yields CASNPVSGRALGTQYF.

Concerning this clonotype: With a much larger clone just one base away, this may be a read error. The V and J genes are TRBV7-2 and TRBJ2-2; D unclear. V lost 9 bases, J lost 5 bases, and 13 bases lay in between. The V gene's germline CDR1 is SGHTA and CDR2 FQGNSA. This CDR3 spans 13 amino acids. CDR3 residues: CARTKDWTGELFF. The DNA for the CDR3 is TGTGCCAGAACCAAAGACTGGACCGGGGAGCTGTTTTTT.

The chain is built from TRBV7-9 and TRBJ2-2; a possible D gene is TRBD1 (6 bases). Germline values: CDR1 SEHNR, CDR2 FQNEAQ (reference sequence). The CDR3 is 17 amino acids. V lost 2 bases and J lost 0, with 13 bases in between. As DNA, the CDR3 is TGTGCCAGCAGCTTACCCGTCCAGGGGACGAACACCGGGGAGCTGTTTTTT. This gives the protein CASSLPVQGTNTGELFF. The full variable domain, completed using reference TRBV7-9 and TRBJ2-2, is DTGVSQNPRHKITKRGQNVTFRCDPISEHNRLYWYRQTLGQGPEFLTYFQNEAQLEKSRLLSDRFSAERPKGSFSTLEIQRTEQGDSAMYLCASSLPVQGTNTGELFFGEGSRLTVL.

This clonotype was seen repeatedly, ten times or more. V and J are TRBV7-2 and TRBJ2-3; TRBD2 might be the D (6 bases). The CDR3 contains 16 residues. Per germline, CDR1 SGHTA and CDR2 FQGNSA. Trimming removed 1 base from V and 0 bases from J, with 11 bases in between. In nucleotides, the CDR3 is TGTGCCAGCAGCTTAGTCGCCGGGGGTAGCACAGATACGCAGTATTTT. It is translated as CASSLVAGGSTDTQYF. The full variable domain, rest sourced from reference TRBV7-2 and TRBJ2-3, is GAGVSQSPSNKVTEKGKDVELRCDPISGHTALYWYRQSLGQGLEFLIYFQGNSAPDKSGLPSDRFSAERTGGSVSTLTIQRTQQEDSAVYLCASSLVAGGSTDTQYFGPGTRLTVL.

The chain joins TRBV15 to TRBJ1-1; no firm D call. The CDR3 has 13 amino acids. CDR1 and CDR2 (germline): LNHNV, YYDKDF (reference sequence). Trimming stripped 0 bases from V and 4 bases from J, with 6 bases between. The CDR3 DNA sequence: TGTGCCACCAGCAGAGAGGTTGGCACTGAAGCTTTCTTT. Encoded protein: CATSREVGTEAFF. Full variable domain (outside the CDR3, taken from reference TRBV15 and TRBJ1-1): DAMVIQNPRYQVTQFGKPVTLSCSQTLNHNVMYWYQQKSSQAPKLLFHYYDKDFNNEADTPDNFQSRRPNTSFCFLDIRSPGLGDTAMYLCATSREVGTEAFFGQGTRLTVV.

In this sample, this clonotype turned up a few times. The chain couples TRBV7-9 to TRBJ2-1; 14 bases map to TRBD2. The CDR3 is made up of 17 amino acids. Unmatched junction bases numbered 8, after V lost 5 bases and J lost 5 bases. CDR1 and CDR2 (germline): SEHNR, FQNEAQ (reference sequence). The CDR3 loop is CASSPRLAGGFNNEQFF. CDR3 bases: TGTGCCAGCAGCCCACGACTAGCGGGAGGGTTCAACAATGAGCAGTTCTTC.